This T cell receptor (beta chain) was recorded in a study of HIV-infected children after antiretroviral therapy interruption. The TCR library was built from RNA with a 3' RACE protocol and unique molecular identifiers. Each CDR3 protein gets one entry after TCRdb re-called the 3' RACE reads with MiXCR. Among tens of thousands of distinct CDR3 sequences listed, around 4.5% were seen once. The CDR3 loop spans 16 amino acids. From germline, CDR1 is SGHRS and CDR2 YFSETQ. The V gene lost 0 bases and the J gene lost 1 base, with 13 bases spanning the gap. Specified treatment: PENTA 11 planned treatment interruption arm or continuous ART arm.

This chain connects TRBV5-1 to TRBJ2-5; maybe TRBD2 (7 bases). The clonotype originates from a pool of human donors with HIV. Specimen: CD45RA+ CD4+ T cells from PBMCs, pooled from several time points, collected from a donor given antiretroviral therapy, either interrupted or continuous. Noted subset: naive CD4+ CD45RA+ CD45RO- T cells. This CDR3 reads CASSLAGGGIQETQYF. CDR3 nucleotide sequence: TGCGCCAGCAGCTTGGCCGGCGGGGGCATCCAAGAGACCCAGTACTTC.